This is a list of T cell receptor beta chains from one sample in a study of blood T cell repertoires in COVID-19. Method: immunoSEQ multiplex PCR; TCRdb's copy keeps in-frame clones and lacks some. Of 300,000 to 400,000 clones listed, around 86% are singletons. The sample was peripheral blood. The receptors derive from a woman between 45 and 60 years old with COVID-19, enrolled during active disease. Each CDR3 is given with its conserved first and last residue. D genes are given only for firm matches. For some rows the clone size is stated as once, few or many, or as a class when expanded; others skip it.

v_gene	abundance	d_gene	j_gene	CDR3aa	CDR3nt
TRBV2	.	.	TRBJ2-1	CASSLVPGNEQFF	TGTGCCAGCAGCCTTGTTCCCGGCAATGAGCAGTTCTTC
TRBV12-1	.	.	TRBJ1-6	CASSWWRATGKGVSSYNSPLHF	TGTGCCAGCAGCTGGTGGAGGGCGACAGGGAAGGGGGTAAGCTCCTATAATTCACCCCTCCACTTT
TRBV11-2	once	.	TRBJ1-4	CASSYAGTAYEKLFF	TGTGCCAGCAGCTACGCCGGGACTGCCTATGAAAAACTGTTTTTT
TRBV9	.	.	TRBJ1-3	CASSAAGTLEGNTIYF	TGTGCCAGCAGCGCCGCCGGGACTCTGGAGGGAAACACCATATATTTT
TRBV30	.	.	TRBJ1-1	CAWSVAGDTEAFF	TGTGCCTGGAGTGTAGCAGGGGACACTGAAGCTTTCTTT
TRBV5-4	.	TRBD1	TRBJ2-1	CASSSRGTGHNEQFF	TGTGCCAGCAGCTCTCGCGGGACAGGGCATAATGAGCAGTTCTTC
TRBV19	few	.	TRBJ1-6	CASSSDRRNSPLHF	TGTGCCAGTAGTTCAGACAGACGTAATTCACCCCTCCACTTT
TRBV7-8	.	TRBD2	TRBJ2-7	CASSRTLADIHEQYF	TGTGCCAGCAGCCGGACCCTAGCGGATATCCACGAGCAGTACTTC
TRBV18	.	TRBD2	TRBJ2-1	CASSPGQSSGRLFF	TGTGCCAGCTCACCCGGGCAGTCTAGCGGGAGACTGTTCTTC
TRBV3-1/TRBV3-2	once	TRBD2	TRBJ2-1	CASSQDSSGSRYNEQFF	TGTGCCAGCAGCCAAGATAGTAGCGGGAGTCGCTACAATGAGCAGTTCTTC
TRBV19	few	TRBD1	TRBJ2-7	CASSLGQGSYEQYF	TGTGCCAGTAGCTTGGGACAGGGATCGTACGAGCAGTACTTC
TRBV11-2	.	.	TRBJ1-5	CASSLEGEEAQHF	TGTGCCAGCAGCTTAGAAGGGGAAGAGGCCCAGCATTTT
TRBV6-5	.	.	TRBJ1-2	CASTRALGGRGYTF	TGTGCCAGCACTCGGGCCCTGGGGGGTAGAGGCTACACCTTC
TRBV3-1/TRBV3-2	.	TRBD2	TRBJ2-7	CASSQVQREREQYF	TGTGCCAGCAGCCAAGTCCAGCGGGAGAGAGAGCAGTACTTC
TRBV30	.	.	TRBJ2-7	CAWSVLQGPYEQYF	TGTGCCTGGAGTGTACTACAGGGTCCCTACGAGCAGTACTTC
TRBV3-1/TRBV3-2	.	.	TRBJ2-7	CASSHPGTSPGEQYF	TGTGCCAGCAGCCATCCCGGGACTTCCCCGGGCGAGCAGTACTTC
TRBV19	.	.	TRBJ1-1	CATHLGNFCFF	TGTGCCACCCACCTCGGGAACTTTTGTTTCTTT
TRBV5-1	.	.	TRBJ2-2	CASSLIEMDTGELFF	TGCGCCAGCAGCTTGATAGAAATGGACACCGGGGAGCTGTTTTTT
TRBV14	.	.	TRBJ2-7	CASSQRYEQYF	TGTGCCAGCAGCCAGAGATACGAGCAGTACTTC
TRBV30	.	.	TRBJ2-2	CAWRQIRGDTGELFF	TGTGCCTGGAGGCAAATCAGGGGGGACACCGGGGAGCTGTTTTTT
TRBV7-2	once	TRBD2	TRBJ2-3	CASSSSGGTGTDTQYF	TGTGCCAGCAGCTCATCGGGGGGGACGGGCACAGATACGCAGTATTTT
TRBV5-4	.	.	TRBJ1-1	CASSLLGGRLRNTEAFF	TGTGCCAGCAGCCTTCTCGGGGGGCGCTTGAGGAACACTGAAGCTTTCTTT
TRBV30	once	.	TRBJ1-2	CAWSPDSDYGYTF	TGTGCCTGGAGCCCGGACAGTGACTATGGCTACACCTTC
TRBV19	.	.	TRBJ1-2	CASSIDRTGSLYTF	TGTGCCAGTAGTATAGATCGAACAGGGAGCCTCTACACCTTC